This section outlines one T cell receptor beta chain sequence together with its context. Its binding antigen is unknown. Base qualities were left out, and no much larger clone turns up one base away. TCR CDR3 regions were amplified from genomic DNA by multiplex PCR using the deep immunoSEQ assay. Genomic DNA extracted from each cell subset was distributed evenly over all wells of several immunoSEQ 96-well plates, and each plate served as one replicate. For sorted subsets, about 0.2 ug genomic DNA, equal to about 30,000 T cell genomes, was loaded into each replicate PCR. Purified libraries were measured with a Qubit 3.0 fluorometer, size-checked on a Bioanalyzer 2100, and measured again with the KAPA Library Quantification kit. Every immunoSEQ 96-well plate was sequenced on a separate single-read 150-cycle Illumina NextSeq 550 flow cell. On the study's bioinformatics: Because the immunoSEQ output included only junctional sequences and no quality scores, the filtering could not be the same as the filtering used for full-length reads. To assign V/J genes and CDR3, sequences were annotated using PyIR, a Python wrapper for IgBLAST v1.9, with IMGT germline references. Reads with weak V/J assignments (E-value above 1e-6), missing CDR3, stop codons, out-of-frame junctions, or ambiguous translated residues were removed. V3J clonotypes were defined as sequences sharing the same inferred V gene, J gene, and CDR3 amino acid sequence. To compute the percentage overlap between repertoires, the number of shared unique clonotypes was divided by the size of the smaller repertoire. Richness of each repertoire was evaluated using RTK rarefaction, the Chao1 estimator, and Recon v2.1 estimates of unobserved clonotypes. Generation probabilities were computed with OLGA for all TCRbeta clonotypes obtained by the gDNA method from a few donors. In its TCRdb copy, this immuneACCESS table keeps in-frame sequences only and misses some clones. Where compared with another copy, unresolved V genes explain less than half of these, and the others have no known cause. V and J calls and clone size are given by that table; D and trimming were obtained from the DNA. Recorded for this sample are about 2.4 million clones; approximately 94% of them occurred a single time. Over 0.12% of the sample rests with the top ten.

The entry originates in a study of shared clonotypes between healthy human individuals (dated by TCRdb to the early 2020s). Regarding the study in general: The cohort included three men and a couple of women between 18 and 49 years of age. To estimate repertoire size and how much clonotype sharing occurs between individuals, the study deeply sequenced the blood TCR repertoires of five healthy adults. Between about 0.85 and 9.5 billion PBMCs per donor were obtained by leukapheresis. For each donor, CD4 naive and CD4 memory were each run on three plates, CD8 naive on two plates, and CD8 memory on one plate. To increase sequencing depth and limit assay-specific biases, different laboratories used diverse techniques to prepare libraries and sequence TCR repertoires.

The donors were healthy, HIV-negative adults with no recently reported acute infections or vaccinations. Only Caucasian adults living in Nashville, Tennessee, USA were represented among the donors. CD4+ T cells were enriched through magnetic negative selection, after which naive cells were positively selected on CD45RA and the remaining negative fraction served as the memory subset. Blood was obtained by leukapheresis, after which PBMCs were separated by Ficoll-Histopaque density gradient centrifugation and cryopreserved in liquid nitrogen vapor phase. Analytical flow cytometry was used to check the purity and quantity of each magnetically sorted T cell population. Genomic DNA was isolated from each sorted fraction and quantified by UV absorbance on a Nanodrop 2000c. Trimming accounts for 5 bases at V and 5 bases at J, while the number of junction bases matched to no gene is 2. CDR1 and CDR2 are drawn from the germline V gene (reference sequence): GTSNPN, SVGIG. CDR3 length: 13 amino acids, cysteine to phenylalanine. Only CDR3 DNA remains: 39 bases, in frame from the first base.

General conclusions and limits of the study: Naive subsets generally had larger estimated clonotype richness than memory subsets. Because the study included only a small number of donors, the genetic and exposure-history diversity represented was limited. Even with the large sequencing depth, rarefaction of the sorted-subset datasets indicated that sequencing was incomplete. Based on pairwise subsampling, the degree of clonotype sharing among donors was expected to be affected by sequencing depth. Compared with non-shared clonotypes, the clonotypes found in all four sorted-subset donors had higher generation probabilities. Sharing across several donors was observed for around 4.8% of naive CD4, about 4% of naive CD8, 2.3% of memory CD4, and around 0.42% of memory CD8 clonotypes. Only blood was sampled, and tissue TCR repertoires likely differ from those in blood.

The sequence was obtained from a man aged 18 to 29 in good health. This chain is built from TRBV30 and TRBJ2-7, and TRBD2 matches 14 of the central bases. The sequenced material came from naive CD4+ T cells sorted from blood. Taken with the paper, the label for cell subset or site translates to: CD45RA+ positively selected. The nucleotides read TGTGCCTGGGTGGGACTAGCGGGAGACGAGCAGTACTTC. The resulting protein is CAWVGLAGDEQYF. Reference TRBV30 and TRBJ2-7 genes cover what lies past the CDR3, so the full variable domain is SQTIHQWPATLVQPVGSPLSLECTVEGTSNPNLYWYRQAAGRGLQLLFYSVGIGQISSEVPQNLSASRPQDRQFILSSKKLLLSDSGFYLCAWVGLAGDEQYFGPGTRLTVT.